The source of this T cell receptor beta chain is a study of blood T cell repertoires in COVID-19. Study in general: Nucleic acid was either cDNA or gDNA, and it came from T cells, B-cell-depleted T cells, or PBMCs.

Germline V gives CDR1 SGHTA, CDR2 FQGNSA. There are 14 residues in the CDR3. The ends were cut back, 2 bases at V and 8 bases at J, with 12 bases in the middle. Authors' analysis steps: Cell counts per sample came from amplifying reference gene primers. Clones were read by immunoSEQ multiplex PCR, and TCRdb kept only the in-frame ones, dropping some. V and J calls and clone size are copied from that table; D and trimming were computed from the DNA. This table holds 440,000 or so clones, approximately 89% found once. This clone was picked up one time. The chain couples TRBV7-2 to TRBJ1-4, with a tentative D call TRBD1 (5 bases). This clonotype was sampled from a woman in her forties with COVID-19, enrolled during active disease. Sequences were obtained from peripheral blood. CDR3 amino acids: CASSLWQGHEKLFF. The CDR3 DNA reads TGTGCCAGCAGCTTATGGCAGGGCCACGAAAAACTGTTTTTT.